This T cell receptor (beta chain) was recovered during a study of blood T cell repertoires in COVID-19. Study as a whole: The samples span acute and convalescent COVID-19 from the United States, Italy and Spain.

In the original analysis: By means of reference gene primer amplification, nucleated cell counts were estimated. Assay: immunoSEQ multiplex PCR; the TCRdb copy retains only in-frame clones and omits some. From that table come the V and J calls and clone size; the DNA was used to work out D and trimming. The data show 87,000 or so clones, about nine tenths seen once. After removal of 10 bases from V and 4 bases from J, the junction contained 10 bases not matched to a gene. This CDR3 comprises 15 residues. Per the germline V gene, CDR1 is ENHRY and CDR2 is SYGVKD. The TCR comes from a woman aged 80 or over with acute or convalescent COVID-19. The V and J genes are TRBV10-3 and TRBJ2-2; 9 bases agree with TRBD1. The sample taken for sequencing was peripheral blood. DNA for the CDR3: TGTGCCACCGATGAACAGGGGGCTGGCACCGGGGAGCTGTTTTTT. Translating it yields CATDEQGAGTGELFF.